The 10 T cell receptor beta chains below come from one sample, sequenced in a study of blood T cell repertoires in COVID-19. The table came from immunoSEQ multiplex PCR; TCRdb's copy has only in-frame clones and leaves some out. This sample has about 100,000 clones, with roughly 92% found just once. Input material: peripheral blood. All receptors come from a man in his fifties with active COVID-19.

The rearrangement uses TRBV28 and TRBJ2-7; D not certain. Germline values: CDR1 MDHEN, CDR2 SYDVKM. Trimming cost V 8 bases and J 0 bases, with 5 bases left between them. This CDR3 is built from 11 residues. CDR3 in amino acids: CASGGSYEQYF. The CDR3 coding sequence is TGTGCCAGCGGCGGCTCCTACGAGCAGTACTTC.

The chain couples TRBV20-1 to TRBJ2-7; D is unclear. The germline V gene has CDR1 DFQATT and CDR2 SNEGSKA (reference sequence). Trimming removed 6 bases at V and 6 bases at J, with 12 bases between. The CDR3 extends over 11 amino acids. The chain's CDR3 is CSAPRSAEQYF. The CDR3 DNA follows: TGCAGTGCCCCTCGGTCCGCCGAGCAGTACTTC.

This chain uses TRBV18 with TRBJ2-5, with D perhaps TRBD2 (5 bases). The V and J ends lost 3 bases and 7 bases respectively, with 12 bases between them. Looked up from germline, CDR1 is KGHSH and CDR2 is LQKENI. This CDR3 is 13 amino acids long. The CDR3 reads CASSPSEVGTQYF. Here the CDR3 DNA reads TGTGCCAGCTCACCCTCGGAGGTGGGGACCCAGTACTTC.

This chain joins TRBV9 and TRBJ2-4, with no clear D. The germline V gene has CDR1 SGDLS and CDR2 YYNGEE. The CDR3 loop spans 15 amino acids. Trimming stripped 0 bases from V and 0 bases from J, with 7 bases between. CDR3: CASSVGQEAKNIQYF. CDR3 DNA sequence: TGTGCCAGCAGCGTAGGGCAGGAAGCCAAAAACATTCAGTACTTC. Full variable domain (remainder filled in from reference TRBV9 and TRBJ2-4): DSGVTQTPKHLITATGQRVTLRCSPRSGDLSVYWYQQSLDQGLQFLIQYYNGEERAKGNILERFSAQQFPDLHSELNLSSLELGDSALYFCASSVGQEAKNIQYFGAGTRLSVL.

Worth noting for this clone: A junction boundary mismatches the germline segment, possibly from a read error. The chain recombines TRBV14 with TRBJ2-7; no firm D call. From germline, CDR1 is SGHDN and CDR2 FVKESK. The CDR3 extends over 12 amino acids. DNA for the CDR3: TGTGCCAGCAGCCAAGATCCGACACGCCGAACCTTC. The encoded protein is CASSQDPTRRTF. Full variable domain (remainder filled in from reference TRBV14 and TRBJ2-7): EAGVTQFPSHSVIEKGQTVTLRCDPISGHDNLYWYRRVMGKEIKFLLHFVKESKQDESGMPNNRFLAERTGGTYSTLKVQPAELEDSGVYFCASSQDPTRRTFGPGTRLTVT.

The chain links TRBV28 to TRBJ1-5, with D perhaps matching TRBD1 (6 bases). CDR1 and CDR2 (germline): MDHEN, SYDVKM. The germline V and J ends were trimmed by 6 bases and 9 bases, with 18 bases remaining between them. This CDR3 has 14 amino acids. For the CDR3, the DNA is TGTGCCAGCAGCCAGGGGTCGGTTACGGGGCCCCAGCATTTT. Protein: CASSQGSVTGPQHF.

The chain links TRBV5-4 to TRBJ2-7; 9 nucleotides agree with TRBD2. The CDR3 contains 17 residues. The ends lost 4 bases at V and 6 bases at J; junction bases unmatched: 17. Germline V gene lookup returns CDR1 SGHNT and CDR2 YYREEE (reference sequence). The CDR3 region is CASSPATSGRRVSEQYF. CDR3 coding DNA: TGTGCCAGCAGCCCAGCCACCAGCGGGAGGAGAGTGAGCGAGCAGTACTTC.

The CDR3 loop reads CASSQDRLAGFYEQYF. As DNA, the CDR3 is TGCGCCAGCAGCCAAGACAGACTAGCGGGATTCTACGAGCAGTACTTC. The chain has TRBV4-1 and TRBJ2-7; 11 nucleotides line up with TRBD2. CDR3 length: 16 amino acids. The germline V gene has CDR1 MGHRA and CDR2 YSYEKL. Unmatched junction bases numbered 4, after V lost 0 bases and J lost 3 bases.

The chain couples TRBV11-1 to TRBJ1-6; D may be TRBD1 (6 bases). Germline CDR1 and CDR2: SGHAT and FQDESV (reference sequence). The CDR3 is 15 residues long. V lost 5 bases and J 5 bases, leaving 13 bases between the germline ends. Here the CDR3 reads CASSLTGTNNSPLHF. The CDR3 coding sequence is TGTGCCAGCAGCCTAACCGGGACAAATAATTCACCCCTCCACTTT.

The chain links TRBV3-1 (or the pseudogene TRBV3-2) to TRBJ2-3; D is undetermined. Trimming left V 0 bases short and J 5 bases short, with 6 bases between. Germline lookup yields CDR1 LGHDT and CDR2 YNNKEL (reference sequence). The CDR3 sequence is 13 residues long. CDR3 DNA: TGTGCCAGCAGCCAAGAATCGTTAGATACGCAGTATTTT. Protein product: CASSQESLDTQYF.